This T cell receptor beta chain came from a study of shared clonotypes between healthy human individuals. The CDR3 has 18 amino acids. J gave up 0 bases and V 2 bases, and 8 bases lay outside the gene matches. CDR1 and CDR2 from the germline V gene are LGHNA and YSLEER. Investigators divided CD4+ cells into CD45RA+ naive and CD45RA-negative memory subsets. Profiling relied on immunoSEQ multiplex PCR, and the TCRdb table lists in-frame clones only, not all of them. Of some 2,400,000 clones in the sample, approximately 94% were seen once. On this clone: Its specificity is not known.

General study findings and limits: Non-shared clonotypes had lower generation probabilities than clonotypes shared by all four sorted-subset donors.

The TCR sequence derives from a young man in good health. The sample taken for sequencing was naive CD4+ T cells sorted from blood. Subset: CD45RA+ positively selected. The chain combines TRBV4-3 with TRBJ2-1, with 9 bases matching TRBD2. As DNA, the CDR3 is TGCGCCAGCAGCCAAAGCTGGCTAGCGGGGAGCTCCTACAATGAGCAGTTCTTC. Protein product: CASSQSWLAGSSYNEQFF.